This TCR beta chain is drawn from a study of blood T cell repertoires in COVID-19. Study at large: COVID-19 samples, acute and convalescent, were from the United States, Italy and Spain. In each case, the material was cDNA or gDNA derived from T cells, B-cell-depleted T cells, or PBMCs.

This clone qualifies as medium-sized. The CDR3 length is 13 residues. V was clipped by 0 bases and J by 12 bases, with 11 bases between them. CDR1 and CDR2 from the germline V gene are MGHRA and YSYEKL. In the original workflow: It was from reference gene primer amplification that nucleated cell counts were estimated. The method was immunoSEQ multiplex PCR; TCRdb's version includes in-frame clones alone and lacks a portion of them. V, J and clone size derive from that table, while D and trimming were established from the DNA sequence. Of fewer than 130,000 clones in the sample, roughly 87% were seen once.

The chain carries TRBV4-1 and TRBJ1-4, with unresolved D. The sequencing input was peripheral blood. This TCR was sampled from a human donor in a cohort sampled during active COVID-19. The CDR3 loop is CASSQDQGRELFF. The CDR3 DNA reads TGCGCCAGCAGCCAAGACCAAGGGAGGGAACTGTTTTTT.